The 6 T cell receptor beta chains presented below share a single source sample, sequenced in a study of T cells in localized non-small cell lung cancer. The assay was immunoSEQ multiplex PCR, and TCRdb's table has in-frame clones only and misses some. The sample holds about 3,500 clones, 25% to 35% seen once. Sequences were derived from lung tumor tissue, sampled before any cancer treatment. Receptor source: a man aged 35 to 70 with stage I lung adenocarcinoma.

The chain joins TRBV6-8 to TRBJ2-4, with TRBD1 as a possible D gene (5 bases). Germline V gene lookup returns CDR1 MNHGY and CDR2 SAAAGT. V lost 5 bases and J 1 base, leaving 15 bases between the germline ends. The CDR3 consists of 16 residues. CDR3 in DNA: TGTGCCAGCAGTGTGACAGCCCAGTCTGCCAAAAACATTCAGTACTTC. Translating gives CASSVTAQSAKNIQYF.

CDR3 loop: CASSQGLAGSNTGELFF. CDR3 sequence (DNA): TGTGCCAGCAGCCAAGGGTTAGCGGGATCCAACACCGGGGAGCTGTTTTTT. The chain uses TRBV11-3 and TRBJ2-2; 8 nucleotides align to TRBD2. This CDR3 is built from 17 residues. From germline, CDR1 is SGHNT and CDR2 YENEEA. Trimming cost V 5 bases and J 2 bases; bases outside gene matches: 10.

CDR3 DNA sequence: TGCAGCGTTAAGCGGGGGTTGTCCTACAATGAGCAGTTCTTC. Encoded protein: CSVKRGLSYNEQFF. The chain combines TRBV29-1 with TRBJ2-1; 8 nucleotides match TRBD2. V was pared by 5 bases and J by 1 base, with 4 bases of the junction left unmatched. CDR3 size: 14 residues. Germline CDR1 SQVTM, CDR2 ANQGSEA.

Only a few counts were recorded for this clone. The chain has TRBV11-3 and TRBJ2-5; 12 bases map to TRBD2. V gave up 3 bases and J gave up 4 bases; unmatched junction bases: 3. The CDR3 totals 15 residues. In germline, CDR1 is SGHNT, CDR2 YENEEA. The CDR3 region is CASSLASGRGETQYF. The CDR3 DNA reads as TGTGCCAGCAGCTTGGCTAGCGGGAGGGGAGAGACCCAGTACTTC.

This clone was seen only a few times. V is TRBV10-3 and J is TRBJ1-5; 8 nucleotides match TRBD1. Germline V gives CDR1 ENHRY, CDR2 SYGVKD. This CDR3 contains 15 residues. The V and J ends lost 0 bases and 5 bases, in that order; junction bases with no gene match: 3. The CDR3 reads CAISESGQADQPQHF. The CDR3 DNA reads TGTGCCATCAGTGAGTCGGGACAGGCGGATCAGCCCCAGCATTTT.

The gene calls are TRBV28 and TRBJ2-2; 10 nucleotides match TRBD2. Germline lookup yields CDR1 MDHEN and CDR2 SYDVKM. The CDR3 contains 14 residues. With 5 bases clipped from V and 4 bases from J, the junction kept 1 base outside the gene matches. The CDR3 is CASSSGGGTGELFF. The DNA for the CDR3 is TGTGCCAGCAGTAGCGGGGGGGGCACCGGGGAGCTGTTTTTT.